Presented here are 30 T cell receptor beta chains from one specimen sequenced in a study of CD8+CD57+ T cells in acquired aplastic anemia. The template for TCR beta VDJ and CDR3 sequence profiling was genomic DNA. TCRdb re-derived calls from the reads in MiXCR, one entry per CDR3 protein. The table records around 160,000 distinct CDR3 sequences, around 48% of them present only once. An expansion of CD8+CD57+ cells by flow cytometry had been shown in patients chosen for sequencing. Sequencing was done on a sample of sorted CD4+, CD8+, or CD8+CD57+ T cells (not recorded which) from PBMCs. The receptors were gathered from a human donor with aplastic anemia.

This clonotype appeared many times. The V gene is TRBV19, the J gene TRBJ1-1, with 8 positions matching TRBD1. The germline V gene has CDR1 LNHDA and CDR2 SQIVND (reference sequence). The CDR3 extends over 15 amino acids. The V segment lost 6 bases and the J segment 1 base; nucleotides outside the gene matches: 7. CDR3 amino acids: CASRSTGGPNTEAFF. The CDR3 DNA sequence: TGTGCCAGTAGGAGTACAGGGGGGCCGAACACTGAAGCTTTCTTT.

This clonotype was seen at least ten times. This rearrangement joins TRBV5-4 to TRBJ2-1, with 13 bases aligning to TRBD2. This CDR3 is built from 15 residues. Germline lookup yields CDR1 SGHNT and CDR2 YYREEE (reference sequence). The V segment lost 4 bases and the J segment 8 bases; nucleotides outside the gene matches: 6. DNA of the CDR3: TGTGCCAGCAGCCCTACTAGCGGGGGGGACGATGAGCAGTTCTTC. This encodes CASSPTSGGDDEQFF.

The V and J genes are TRBV6-1 and TRBJ1-3; D unresolved. Germline CDR1 is MNHNS and CDR2 is SASEGT. V dropped 4 bases and J dropped 2 bases, with 15 bases sitting between them. The CDR3 length is 16 residues. CDR3 DNA: TGTGCCAGCAGTGCCATGGTGGGAATCGCTGGAAACACCATATATTTT. This translates into CASSAMVGIAGNTIYF.

There are many counts of this clonotype. The chain recombines TRBV10-3 with TRBJ2-2, with TRBD2 identical over 8 bases. This CDR3 is built from 15 residues. With V trimmed by 6 bases and J by 1 base, 4 bases remained unmatched. Germline CDR1 is ENHRY and CDR2 is SYGVKD. The CDR3: CAISVTSGNTGELFF. The CDR3 DNA is TGTGCCATCAGCGTAACTAGCGGGAACACCGGGGAGCTGTTTTTT.

The CDR3 DNA reads as TGTGCCAGCAGTGACAAACCGGACAGGGCCGAGGGGATCCTTGGCGCTTTCTTT. This sequence encodes CASSDKPDRAEGILGAFF. The chain carries TRBV25-1 and TRBJ1-1; TRBD1 aligns across 8 bases. Germline CDR1 MGHDK, CDR2 SYGVNS. V dropped 3 bases and J dropped 11; count of bases not matched to a gene: 23. CDR3 size: 18 residues.

The V call is TRBV29-1, the J call TRBJ1-1; TRBD1 matches at 7 bases. This CDR3 has 17 amino acids. Looked up from germline, CDR1 is SQVTM and CDR2 is ANQGSEA. V shed 7 bases, J shed 0 bases, and the junction held 17 bases outside the gene matches. CDR3 in DNA: TGCAGCGCCGAGAGGGGGCTCGGTGGGAGGATGAACACTGAAGCTTTCTTT. Residues: CSAERGLGGRMNTEAFF. The full variable domain, rest sourced from reference TRBV29-1 and TRBJ1-1, is SAVISQKPSRDICQRGTSLTIQCQVDSQVTMMFWYRQQPGQSLTLIATANQGSEATYESGFVIDKFPISRPNLTFSTLTVSNMSPEDSSIYLCSAERGLGGRMNTEAFFGQGTRLTVV.

The genes are TRBV6-1 and TRBJ2-7; 12 bases fit TRBD2. Looked up from germline, CDR1 is MNHNS and CDR2 is SASEGT. The CDR3 consists of 14 residues. Losses at the gene ends were 5 bases for V and 3 bases for J; bases not matched to a gene: 2. CDR3 nucleotide sequence: TGTGCCAGCAGTAGACTAGCGGGGGTCTACGAGCAGTACTTC. Its translation is CASSRLAGVYEQYF.

The chain couples TRBV9 to TRBJ2-3; D call uncertain. Deletions cut 3 bases from V and 1 base from J, with 9 bases between. The germline gives CDR1 SGDLS, CDR2 YYNGEE. The CDR3 runs to 14 residues. CDR3 region: CASSAQYGTDTQYF. CDR3 sequence (DNA): TGTGCCAGCAGCGCGCAGTACGGCACAGATACGCAGTATTTT.

This clonotype came up many times. The gene calls are TRBV7-8 and TRBJ1-1; the match to TRBD1 covers 9 bases. Trimming took 3 bases from V and 4 from J; bases not matched to a gene: 9. The CDR3 runs 16 residues. Germline values: CDR1 SGHVS, CDR2 FQNEAQ. CDR3 loop: CASSLEATGGGTEAFF. The CDR3 DNA reads TGTGCCAGCAGCTTGGAGGCGACAGGGGGAGGCACTGAAGCTTTCTTT.

About this clonotype itself: One end of the junction does not line up with germline, which may come from a read error. The V call is TRBV9, the J call TRBJ1-2; 10 bases are shared with TRBD1. Germline CDR1 SGDLS, CDR2 YYNGEE. The CDR3 has 15 amino acids. The CDR3 coding sequence is TGTGCCAGCAGCGCGCGACAGGGGGCGACCTATGGCTACATCTTC. Residues: CASSARQGATYGYIF.

Many counts were recorded for this clonotype. The rearrangement joins TRBV24-1 to TRBJ2-5, with 7 nucleotides matching TRBD1. Per the germline V gene, CDR1 is KGHDR and CDR2 is SFDVKD. J gave up 5 bases and V 4 bases, and 9 bases lay outside the gene matches. The CDR3 runs 15 residues. The CDR3 bases are TGTGCCACCAGTGAACGACAGGGAGTGAGGGAGACCCAGTACTTC. Protein product: CATSERQGVRETQYF.

This clonotype was found many times. The gene calls are TRBV5-1 and TRBJ2-5; D uncertain. V lost 4 bases and J 5 bases, leaving 15 bases between the germline ends. The CDR3 spans 14 residues. Germline V lookup: CDR1 SGHRS, CDR2 YFSETQ. CDR3 loop: CASSADESGETQYF. The CDR3 DNA is TGCGCCAGCAGCGCGGACGAAAGTGGGGAGACCCAGTACTTC. The entire variable domain, with the rest obtained from reference TRBV5-1 and TRBJ2-5, is as follows: KAGVTQTPRYLIKTRGQQVTLSCSPISGHRSVSWYQQTPGQGLQFLFEYFSETQRNKGNFPGRFSGRQFSNSRSEMNVSTLELGDSALYLCASSADESGETQYFGPGTRLLVL.

The chain combines TRBV10-3 with TRBJ2-7, with TRBD1 as a possible D gene (5 bases). Trimming took 10 bases from V and 2 from J, leaving 15 bases between them. CDR1 is ENHRY and CDR2 is SYGVKD in the germline V gene. The CDR3 length is 13 residues. In DNA, the CDR3 is TGTGCCACCGCAGAAAGACAGACCTACGAGCAGTACTTC. Amino acid sequence: CATAERQTYEQYF.

The chain links TRBV15 to TRBJ2-1; unclear D gene. This CDR3 contains 16 residues. Germline CDR1 and CDR2: LNHNV and YYDKDF (reference sequence). Between the trimmed V and J ends, which lost 0 bases and 0 bases, there was a span of 9 bases. The DNA of the CDR3 is TGTGCCACCAGCAGAGACAGGCTGAGCTCCTACAATGAGCAGTTCTTC. Encoded protein: CATSRDRLSSYNEQFF.

On this clonotype itself: A read error is possible here, since a much larger clone lies one base away. This chain links TRBV7-4 with TRBJ2-3; D ambiguous. CDR1 and CDR2 (germline): SGHVT, SQSDAQ. There are 12 residues in the CDR3. The CDR3 DNA reads as TGTGCCAGCAGTCACCGTCCGGATACGAAGTATTTT. It is translated as CASSHRPDTKYF.

This clonotype was seen only a few times. The rearrangement links TRBV2 to TRBJ2-2; 8 bases map to TRBD2. V trimming: 7 bases; J trimming: 1 base; junction bases outside the gene matches: 2. Germline assignment: CDR1 SNHLY and CDR2 FYNNEI. The CDR3 runs to 14 residues. CDR3 amino acids: CASKREWNTGELFF. The CDR3 DNA reads TGTGCCAGCAAGCGGGAGTGGAACACCGGGGAGCTGTTTTTT.

The chain joins TRBV11-2 to TRBJ1-1; D is unclear. The CDR3 totals 11 residues. V shed 4 bases and J shed 6 bases, with 6 bases lying between them. The germline V gene encodes CDR1 SGHAT and CDR2 FQNNGV. As DNA, the CDR3 is TGTGCCAGCAGCTGGACGGCTGAAGCTTTCTTT. Residues: CASSWTAEAFF.

The rearrangement links TRBV5-1 to TRBJ2-3, with TRBD2 identical over 9 bases. Germline values: CDR1 SGHRS, CDR2 YFSETQ. V dropped 4 bases and J dropped 0; count of bases not matched to a gene: 9. This CDR3 is 17 amino acids long. DNA for the CDR3: TGCGCCAGCAGCCCACTTAGCGGGGGCCCTAGCACAGATACGCAGTATTTT. This sequence encodes CASSPLSGGPSTDTQYF. Using reference TRBV5-1 and TRBJ2-3 for the parts outside the CDR3, the full variable domain is KAGVTQTPRYLIKTRGQQVTLSCSPISGHRSVSWYQQTPGQGLQFLFEYFSETQRNKGNFPGRFSGRQFSNSRSEMNVSTLELGDSALYLCASSPLSGGPSTDTQYFGPGTRLTVL.

J is TRBJ2-5 and V is TRBV25-1, with TRBD2 matching over 8 bases. V was clipped by 6 bases and J by 2 bases; unmatched bases: 11. CDR1 MGHDK and CDR2 SYGVNS come from the germline V gene. CDR3 length equals 16 residues. CDR3 amino acids: CASRKGGAGVQETQYF. The CDR3 bases are TGTGCCAGCAGGAAGGGGGGAGCGGGAGTTCAAGAGACCCAGTACTTC.

The chain couples TRBV20-1 to TRBJ2-5; D is possibly TRBD1 or TRBD2 (5 bases each). Germline V gene sequence: CDR1 DFQATT, CDR2 SNEGSKA (reference sequence). The ends were cut back, 6 bases at V and 9 bases at J, with 20 bases in the middle. CDR3 length equals 13 residues. CDR3 residues: CSAEQTVGESQYF. CDR3 coding DNA: TGCAGTGCGGAGCAGACAGTGGGGGAGTCCCAGTACTTC.

The V gene is TRBV7-9, the J gene TRBJ1-6; TRBD1 aligns across 8 bases. The length of the CDR3 is 15 residues. Germline-derived CDR1 and CDR2 are SEHNR and FQNEAQ (reference sequence). V lost 5 bases to trimming and J lost 7 bases; unmatched junction nucleotides: 7. The CDR3 loop reads CASSGRQGMNSPLHF. CDR3 nucleotides: TGTGCCAGCAGCGGACGACAGGGGATGAATTCACCCCTCCACTTT.

This clonotype is a singleton in its sample. V and J are TRBV7-7 and TRBJ2-7; 11 bases fit TRBD2. V shed 3 bases, J shed 1 base, and the junction held 2 bases outside the gene matches. The CDR3 length is 15 residues. Germline V gives CDR1 SSHAT, CDR2 FNYEAQ (reference sequence). The CDR3, as DNA: TGTGCCAGCAGCTTCGCTAGCGGGGGGTCCTACGAGCAGTACTTC. Translated, it gives CASSFASGGSYEQYF.

This clonotype turned up a few times. This chain links TRBV6-1 with TRBJ1-2; maybe TRBD1 (6 bases). CDR1 and CDR2 (germline): MNHNS, SASEGT. The CDR3 covers 14 residues. V was pared by 7 bases and J by 8 bases, with 20 bases between. DNA for the CDR3: TGTGCCAGCAATCCCGGTCCCCTCCAGGGGGGCTACACCTTC. Encoded protein: CASNPGPLQGGYTF.

This clonotype came up many times. This rearrangement joins TRBV3-1 to TRBJ2-7, with 10 bases lining up with TRBD1. J gave up 5 bases and V 3 bases, and 4 bases lay outside the gene matches. The length of the CDR3 is 14 residues. Germline V gene lookup returns CDR1 LGHDT and CDR2 YNNKEL (reference sequence). The CDR3 nucleotides read TGTGCCAGCAGCCACTCGACAGGGGGCCACGAGCAGTACTTC. As protein: CASSHSTGGHEQYF.

This clonotype has a single count. This chain joins TRBV19 and TRBJ1-3; tentative D call: TRBD1 (5 bases). The germline gives CDR1 LNHDA, CDR2 SQIVND (reference sequence). V lost 7 bases, J lost 8 bases, and 15 bases lay in between. There are 13 residues in the CDR3. As DNA, the CDR3 is TGTGCCAGTACCCATAGGGGAGCGGACACCATATATTTT. This gives the protein CASTHRGADTIYF.

J is TRBJ2-7 and V is TRBV10-3; D unclear. The CDR3 is 13 amino acids. CDR1 is ENHRY, CDR2 SYGVKD, per germline. Trimming stripped 3 bases from V and 2 bases from J, with 8 bases between. DNA of the CDR3: TGTGCCATCAGTGATCCCGGTACCTACGAGCAGTACTTC. It specifies CAISDPGTYEQYF.

A few counts support this clonotype. The rearrangement links TRBV15 to TRBJ2-3; D call uncertain. Germline V lookup: CDR1 LNHNV, CDR2 YYDKDF (reference sequence). The germline V and J ends were trimmed by 0 bases and 4 bases, with 14 bases remaining between them. The CDR3 totals 16 residues. CDR3 nucleotide sequence: TGTGCCACCAGCAGAGACCGTATCAGCGTCTCAGATACGCAGTATTTT. Translated, it gives CATSRDRISVSDTQYF.

This clonotype has a count of ten or more. The V gene is TRBV20-1, the J gene TRBJ1-5; 7 bases agree with TRBD1. The junction had 9 bases not matched to a gene; V was cut back by 0 bases and J by 4 bases. The CDR3 totals 16 residues. Germline V gene data show CDR1 as DFQATT and CDR2 as SNEGSKA (reference sequence). Here the CDR3 DNA reads TGCAGTGCTAGAGAAGGGGAGGACAGGATAAATCAGCCCCAGCATTTT. As protein: CSAREGEDRINQPQHF.

As regards this clonotype: A junction boundary mismatches the germline segment, possibly from a read error. The chain employs TRBV5-1 and TRBJ2-1, with 8 bases aligning to TRBD1. Germline values: CDR1 SGHRS, CDR2 YFSETQ. The CDR3 contains 15 residues. In nucleotides, the CDR3 is TGCGCCAGCAGCTCGGGACAGGTCTCCTACAATGAGCATTTCTTC. It translates to CASSSGQVSYNEHFF.

V and J are TRBV2 and TRBJ1-3; 9 positions match TRBD1. Germline V lookup: CDR1 SNHLY, CDR2 FYNNEI. J gave up 0 bases and V 7 bases, and 4 bases lay outside the gene matches. This CDR3 has 15 residues. The CDR3 sequence: CASTTDRGSGNTIYF. CDR3 DNA sequence: TGTGCCAGCACCACGGACAGGGGCTCTGGAAACACCATATATTTT.